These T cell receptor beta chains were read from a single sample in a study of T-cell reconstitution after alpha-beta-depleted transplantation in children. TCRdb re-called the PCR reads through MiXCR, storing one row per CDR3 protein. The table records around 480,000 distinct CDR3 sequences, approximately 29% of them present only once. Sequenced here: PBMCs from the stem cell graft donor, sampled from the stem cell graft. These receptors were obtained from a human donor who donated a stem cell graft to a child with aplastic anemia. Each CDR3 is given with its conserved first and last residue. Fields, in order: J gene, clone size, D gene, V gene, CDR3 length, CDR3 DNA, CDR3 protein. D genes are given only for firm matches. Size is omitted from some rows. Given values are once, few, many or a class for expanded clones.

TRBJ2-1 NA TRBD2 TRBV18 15 TGTGCCAGCTCGTCGTCTAGCGGGAGCGCAAATGAGCAGTTCTTC CASSSSSGSANEQFF
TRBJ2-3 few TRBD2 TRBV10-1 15 TGCGCCAGCAGTAAGCATAGCGGGGACACAGATACGCAGTATTTT CASSKHSGDTDTQYF
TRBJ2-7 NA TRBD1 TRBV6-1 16 TGTGCCAGCAGAGAAGAGGGACAGGGACTTACTTACGAGCAGTACTTC CASREEGQGLTYEQYF
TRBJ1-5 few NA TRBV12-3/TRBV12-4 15 TGTGCCAGCAGTACCACAGGGAGAAGCAATCAGCCCCAGCATTTT CASSTTGRSNQPQHF
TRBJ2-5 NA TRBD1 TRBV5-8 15 TGTGCCAGCAGCTTGGATCAGGGGGACCAAGAGACCCAGTACTTC CASSLDQGDQETQYF
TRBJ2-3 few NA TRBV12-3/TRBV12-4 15 TGTGCCAGCAGTGAACAGGGAATAAGCGCAGATACGCAGTATTTT CASSEQGISADTQYF
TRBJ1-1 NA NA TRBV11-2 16 TGTGCCAGCAGCTTAGGAGGATCGGGGACGAGCACTGAAGCTTTCTTT CASSLGGSGTSTEAFF
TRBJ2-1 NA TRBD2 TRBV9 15 TGTGCCAGCAGCGTACGAGGACTAGCGGACAATGAGCAGTTCTTC CASSVRGLADNEQFF
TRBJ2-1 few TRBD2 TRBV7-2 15 TGTGCCAGCAGCTTAGCGGGAGGGCTCTACAATGAGCAGTTCTTC CASSLAGGLYNEQFF
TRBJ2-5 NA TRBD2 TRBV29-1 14 TGCAGCGTTGCCGGACTAGCCAGACAAGAGACCCAGTACTTC CSVAGLARQETQYF
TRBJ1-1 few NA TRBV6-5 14 TGTGCCAGCAGTTCCAACAGGGTGAACACTGAAGCTTTCTTT CASSSNRVNTEAFF
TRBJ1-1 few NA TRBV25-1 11 TGTGCCAGCAGGCTCGGAAGGGAAGCTTTCTTT CASRLGREAFF
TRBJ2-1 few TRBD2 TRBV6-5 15 TGTGCCAGCAGTTATTCGAGGTCTAGCGGGACTGAGCAGTTCTTC CASSYSRSSGTEQFF
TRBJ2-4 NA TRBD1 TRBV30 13 TGTGCCTGGACCGGTACAGGGGGAAACATTCAGTACTTC CAWTGTGGNIQYF
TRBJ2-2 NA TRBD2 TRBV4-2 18 TGTGCCAGCAGCCTCGTATCCTTAGCGGGAGCGGCCGCCGGGGAGCTGTTTTTT CASSLVSLAGAAAGELFF
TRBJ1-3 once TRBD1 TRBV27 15 TGTGCCAGCAGTCTGTTACCGGGACAGGGAAACACCATATATTTT CASSLLPGQGNTIYF
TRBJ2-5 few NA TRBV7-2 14 TGTGCCAGCAGCTTAGCGCGGACCTCGGAGACCCAGTACTTC CASSLARTSETQYF
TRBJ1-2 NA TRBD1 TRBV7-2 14 TGTGCCAGCAGCCGGGACAGGGGAAACTATGGCTACACCTTC CASSRDRGNYGYTF
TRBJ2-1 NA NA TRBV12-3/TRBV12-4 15 TGTGCCAGCAGTCTCATCCCGGACAGCAGAAATGAGCAGTTCTTC CASSLIPDSRNEQFF
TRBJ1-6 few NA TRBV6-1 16 TGTGCCAGCACACGGTCTTTCAGCTCCTATAATTCACCCCTCCACTTT CASTRSFSSYNSPLHF
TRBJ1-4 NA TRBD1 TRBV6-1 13 TGTGCCAGCAGCGCGACAGGGGGCGGAAAACTGTTTTTT CASSATGGGKLFF
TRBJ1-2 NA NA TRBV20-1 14 TGCAGTGCTAGAGAGCAACAAGGAGACGGGGGCTACACCTTC CSAREQQGDGGYTF
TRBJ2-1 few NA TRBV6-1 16 TGTGCCAGCAGGATCATAGCGGAGAGCTCCTACAATGAGCAGTTCTTC CASRIIAESSYNEQFF
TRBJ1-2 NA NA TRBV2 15 TGTGCCAGCAGTGAGCGAGGGCGTCGGGAGTATGGCTACACCTTC CASSERGRREYGYTF
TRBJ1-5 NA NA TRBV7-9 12 TGTGCCAGCAGCATGACCAATCAGCCCCAGCATTTT CASSMTNQPQHF
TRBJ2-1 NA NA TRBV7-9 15 TGTGCCAGCAGCTTAACAGGAGAAGGACGGGGTGAGCAGTTCTTC CASSLTGEGRGEQFF
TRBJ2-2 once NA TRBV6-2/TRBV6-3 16 TGTGCCAGCAGTTACGGGTATAGCGTCAATGCCGGGGAGCTGTTTTTT CASSYGYSVNAGELFF
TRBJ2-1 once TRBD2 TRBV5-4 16 TGTGTCGGGACTAGCGGGGAGAGGGTCTCCTACAATGAGCAGTTCTTC CVGTSGERVSYNEQFF
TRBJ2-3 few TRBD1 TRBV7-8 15 TGTGCCAGCAGCCCTGTTTGGGACAGGGGACCTACGCAGTATTTT CASSPVWDRGPTQYF
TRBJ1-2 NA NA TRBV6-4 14 TGTGCCAGCAGAGGGGACACGGATACCTATGGCTACACCTTC CASRGDTDTYGYTF
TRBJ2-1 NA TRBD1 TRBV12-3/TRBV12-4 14 TGTGCCAGCAGTTTCGGACAGGGGGGAAATGAGCAGTTCTTC CASSFGQGGNEQFF
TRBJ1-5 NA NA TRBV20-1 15 TGCAGTGCTAGAGATTATAGGACACTTAATCAGCCCCAGCATTTT CSARDYRTLNQPQHF
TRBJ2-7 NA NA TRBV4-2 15 TGTGCCAGCACTATCCTACTGGGCGGTACCTACGAGCAGTACTTC CASTILLGGTYEQYF
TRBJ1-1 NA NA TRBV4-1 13 TGCGCCAGCAGCCAAATGAGAGACACTGAAGCTTTCTTT CASSQMRDTEAFF
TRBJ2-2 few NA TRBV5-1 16 TGCGCCAGCAGCCCCCGCGGAGGGACTAACACCGGGGAGCTGTTTTTT CASSPRGGTNTGELFF
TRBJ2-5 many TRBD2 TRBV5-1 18 TGCGCCAGCAGCTTAGAAAGGTCTAGCGGACCGAACGCGGAGACCCAGTACTTC CASSLERSSGPNAETQYF